This T cell receptor beta chain was captured by sequencing in a study of PD-L1 blockade in urothelial cancer. Whole-study context: Blood analysis was done at 3 weeks (second dose) and 6 weeks after treatment began. Peripheral blood specimens exhibited a median yield of approximately 150,000 T cells.

The data were produced by immunoSEQ multiplex PCR, yet TCRdb's version contains in-frame clones alone and is incomplete. Among about 80,000 clones listed, about 82% were seen once. This CDR3 has 15 residues. The V gene end was trimmed by 11 bases and the J gene end by 5 bases; junction bases not matched to a gene: 15. Germline loops: CDR1 MNHEY, CDR2 SVGAGI. As to time point: pretreatment peripheral blood. The rearrangement links TRBV6-5 to TRBJ2-1; 7 bases are shared with TRBD2. This receptor was identified in a man aged 40-50 years with urothelial cancer. The sample here was PBMCs, taken around atezolizumab (anti-PD-L1) treatment. The CDR3 DNA is TGTGCCGCCTCAGAATGGGGGGGTCTAGACAATGAGCAGTTCTTC. Translating gives CAASEWGGLDNEQFF.